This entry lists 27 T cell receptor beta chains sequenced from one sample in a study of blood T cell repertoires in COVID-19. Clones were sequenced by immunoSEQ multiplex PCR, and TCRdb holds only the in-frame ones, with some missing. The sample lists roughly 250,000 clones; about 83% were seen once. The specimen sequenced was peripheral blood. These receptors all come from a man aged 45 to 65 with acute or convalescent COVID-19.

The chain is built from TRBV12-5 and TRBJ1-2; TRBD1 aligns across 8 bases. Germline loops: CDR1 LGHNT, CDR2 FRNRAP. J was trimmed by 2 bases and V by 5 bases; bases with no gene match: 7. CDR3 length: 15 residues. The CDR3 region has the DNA TGTGCTAGTGGTCTTCAAACAGGGGGAAACTATGGCTACACCTTC. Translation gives CASGLQTGGNYGYTF. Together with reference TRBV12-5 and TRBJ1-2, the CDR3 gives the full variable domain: DARVTQTPRHKVTEMGQEVTMRCQPILGHNTVFWYRQTMMQGLELLAYFRNRAPLDDSGMPKDRFSAEMPDATLATLKIQPSEPRDSAVYFCASGLQTGGNYGYTFGSGTRLTVV.

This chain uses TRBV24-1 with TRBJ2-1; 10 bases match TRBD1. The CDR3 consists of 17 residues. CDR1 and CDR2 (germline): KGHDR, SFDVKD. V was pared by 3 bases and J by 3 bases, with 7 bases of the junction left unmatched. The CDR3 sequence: CATSDAPGTGVYNEQFF. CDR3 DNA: TGTGCCACCAGTGATGCCCCCGGGACAGGGGTCTACAATGAGCAGTTCTTC.

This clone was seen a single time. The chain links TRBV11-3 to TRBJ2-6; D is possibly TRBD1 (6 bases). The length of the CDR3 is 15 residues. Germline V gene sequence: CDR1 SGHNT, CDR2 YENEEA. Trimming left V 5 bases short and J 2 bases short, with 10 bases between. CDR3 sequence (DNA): TGTGCCAGCAGCCCCGGACAGACTGGGGCCAACGTCCTGACTTTC. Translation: CASSPGQTGANVLTF.

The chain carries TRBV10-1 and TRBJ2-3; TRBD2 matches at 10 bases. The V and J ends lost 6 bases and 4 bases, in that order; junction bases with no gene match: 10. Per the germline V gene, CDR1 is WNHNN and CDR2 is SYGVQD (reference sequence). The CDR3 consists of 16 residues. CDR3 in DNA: TGCGCCAGCAGCCTCGGCGCTAGCGGGAGTCCAGATACGCAGTATTTT. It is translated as CASSLGASGSPDTQYF.

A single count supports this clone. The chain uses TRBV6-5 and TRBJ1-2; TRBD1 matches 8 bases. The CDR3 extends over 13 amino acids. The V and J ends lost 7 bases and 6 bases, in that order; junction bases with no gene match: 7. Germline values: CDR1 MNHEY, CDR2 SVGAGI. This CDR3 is CASTRQGTNGYTF. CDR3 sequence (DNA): TGTGCCAGCACCCGACAGGGGACGAATGGCTACACCTTC.

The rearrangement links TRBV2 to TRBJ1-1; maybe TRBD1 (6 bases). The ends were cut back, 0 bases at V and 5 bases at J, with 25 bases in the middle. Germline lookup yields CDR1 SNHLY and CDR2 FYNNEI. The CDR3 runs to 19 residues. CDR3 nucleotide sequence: TGTGCCAGCAGTGAAGCGCAGCGGTATCATGGGGGCTACACTACTGAAGCTTTCTTT. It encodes CASSEAQRYHGGYTTEAFF. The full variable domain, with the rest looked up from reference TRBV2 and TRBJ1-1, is EPEVTQTPSHQVTQMGQEVILRCVPISNHLYFYWYRQILGQKVEFLVSFYNNEISEKSEIFDDQFSVERPDGSNFTLKIRSTKLEDSAMYFCASSEAQRYHGGYTTEAFFGQGTRLTVV.

The CDR3 DNA follows: TGTGCCAGCAGCTTAATGGGACTAGCGGGAGCCCGGGAGACCCAGTACTTC. Amino acids: CASSLMGLAGARETQYF. V usage is TRBV7-9 and J usage is TRBJ2-5; 14 nucleotides agree with TRBD2. With V trimmed by 2 bases and J by 5 bases, 7 bases remained unmatched. The CDR3 is made up of 17 amino acids. The germline V gene encodes CDR1 SEHNR and CDR2 FQNEAQ (reference sequence).

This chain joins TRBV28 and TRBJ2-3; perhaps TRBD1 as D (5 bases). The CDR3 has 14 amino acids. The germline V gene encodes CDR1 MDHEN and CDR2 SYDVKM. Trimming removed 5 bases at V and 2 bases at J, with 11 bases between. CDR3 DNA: TGTGCCAGCAGTATCGGCAGGGCCACAGATACGCAGTATTTT. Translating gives CASSIGRATDTQYF. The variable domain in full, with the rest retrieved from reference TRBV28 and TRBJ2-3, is DVKVTQSSRYLVKRTGEKVFLECVQDMDHENMFWYRQDPGLGLRLIYFSYDVKMKEKGDIPEGYSVSREKKERFSLILESASTNQTSMYLCASSIGRATDTQYFGPGTRLTVL.

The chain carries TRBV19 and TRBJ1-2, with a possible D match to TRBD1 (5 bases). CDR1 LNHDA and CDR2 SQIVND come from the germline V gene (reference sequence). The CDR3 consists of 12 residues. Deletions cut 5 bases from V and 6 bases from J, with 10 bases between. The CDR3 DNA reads TGTGCCAGTAGTGCCCTAGGGGATGGCTACACCTTC. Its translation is CASSALGDGYTF.

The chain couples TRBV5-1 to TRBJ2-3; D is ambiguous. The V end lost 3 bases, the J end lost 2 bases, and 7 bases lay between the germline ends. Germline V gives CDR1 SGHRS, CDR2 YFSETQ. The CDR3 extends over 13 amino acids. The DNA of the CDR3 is TGCGCCAGCAGCTCCTCAGTCACAGATACGCAGTATTTT. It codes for CASSSSVTDTQYF.

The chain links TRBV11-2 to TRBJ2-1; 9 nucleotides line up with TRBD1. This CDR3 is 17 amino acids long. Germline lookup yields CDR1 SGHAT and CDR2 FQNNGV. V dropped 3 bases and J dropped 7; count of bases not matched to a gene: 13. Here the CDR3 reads CASSFLRQGVLKNEQFF. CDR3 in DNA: TGTGCCAGCAGCTTTCTCCGACAGGGGGTATTAAAGAATGAGCAGTTCTTC.

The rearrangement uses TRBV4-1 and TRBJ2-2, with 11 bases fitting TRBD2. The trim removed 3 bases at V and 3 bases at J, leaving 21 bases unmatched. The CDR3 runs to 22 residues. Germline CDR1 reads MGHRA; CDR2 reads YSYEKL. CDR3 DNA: TGCGCCAGCAGCCACCCCCGTCGGCGGCTAGCGGGAGGCCCTATCGACACCGGGGAGCTGTTTTTT. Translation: CASSHPRRRLAGGPIDTGELFF.

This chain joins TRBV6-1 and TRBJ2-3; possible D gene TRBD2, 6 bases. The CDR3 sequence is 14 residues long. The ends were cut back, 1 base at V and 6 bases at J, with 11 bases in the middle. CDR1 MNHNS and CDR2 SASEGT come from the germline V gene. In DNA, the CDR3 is TGTGCCAGCAGTGAAGTGGAGGGGCTGGATACGCAGTATTTT. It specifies CASSEVEGLDTQYF.

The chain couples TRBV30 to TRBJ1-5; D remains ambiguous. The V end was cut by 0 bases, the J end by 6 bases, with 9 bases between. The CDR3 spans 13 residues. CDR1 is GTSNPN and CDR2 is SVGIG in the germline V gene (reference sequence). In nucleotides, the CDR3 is TGTGCCTGGAGTGTATCGGGAGGTCAGCCCCAGCATTTT. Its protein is CAWSVSGGQPQHF.

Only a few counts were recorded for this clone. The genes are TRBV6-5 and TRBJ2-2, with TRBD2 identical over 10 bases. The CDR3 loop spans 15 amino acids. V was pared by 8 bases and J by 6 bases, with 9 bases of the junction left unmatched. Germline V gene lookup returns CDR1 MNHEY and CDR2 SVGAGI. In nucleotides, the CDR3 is TGTGCCAGCCAAACTAGCGGGGTTCGGGCCGGGGAGCTGTTTTTT. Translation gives CASQTSGVRAGELFF.

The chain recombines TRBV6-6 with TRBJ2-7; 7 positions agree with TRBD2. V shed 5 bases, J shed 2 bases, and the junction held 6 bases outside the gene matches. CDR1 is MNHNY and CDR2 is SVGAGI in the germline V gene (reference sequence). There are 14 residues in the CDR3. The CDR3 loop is CASSPPGLAYEQYF. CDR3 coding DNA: TGTGCCAGCAGTCCCCCCGGACTAGCCTACGAGCAGTACTTC.

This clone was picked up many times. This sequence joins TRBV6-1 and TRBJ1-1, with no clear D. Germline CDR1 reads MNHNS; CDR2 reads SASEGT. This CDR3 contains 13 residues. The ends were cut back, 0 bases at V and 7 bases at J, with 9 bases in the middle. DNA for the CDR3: TGTGCCAGCAGTGAAGCTGCTCAACATGAAGCTTTCTTT. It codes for CASSEAAQHEAFF.

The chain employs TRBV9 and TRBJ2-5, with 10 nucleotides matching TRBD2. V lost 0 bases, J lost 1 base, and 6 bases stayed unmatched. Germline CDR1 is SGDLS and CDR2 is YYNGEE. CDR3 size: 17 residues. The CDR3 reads CASSVGASGGTQETQYF. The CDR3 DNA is TGTGCCAGCAGCGTAGGTGCTAGCGGGGGCACCCAAGAGACCCAGTACTTC.

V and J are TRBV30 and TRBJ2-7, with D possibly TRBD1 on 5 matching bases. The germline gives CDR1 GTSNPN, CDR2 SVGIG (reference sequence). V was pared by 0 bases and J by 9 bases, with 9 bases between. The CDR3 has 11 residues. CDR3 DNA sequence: TGTGCCTGGAGTGTACAGGCCGGGCAGTACTTC. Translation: CAWSVQAGQYF.

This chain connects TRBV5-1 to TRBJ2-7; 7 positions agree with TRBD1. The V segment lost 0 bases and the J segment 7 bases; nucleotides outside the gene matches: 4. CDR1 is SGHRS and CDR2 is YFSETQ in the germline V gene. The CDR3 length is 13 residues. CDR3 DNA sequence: TGCGCCAGCAGCTTGGTGACAGGGTCAGAGCAGTACTTC. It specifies CASSLVTGSEQYF.

The CDR3 protein is CASFPPGTDTQYF. CDR3 coding DNA: TGCGCCAGCTTCCCCCCAGGCACAGATACGCAGTATTTT. The chain employs TRBV5-1 and TRBJ2-3; no definite D call. Trimming cost V 7 bases and J 1 base, with 10 bases left between them. The CDR3 loop spans 13 amino acids. Germline CDR1 is SGHRS and CDR2 is YFSETQ.

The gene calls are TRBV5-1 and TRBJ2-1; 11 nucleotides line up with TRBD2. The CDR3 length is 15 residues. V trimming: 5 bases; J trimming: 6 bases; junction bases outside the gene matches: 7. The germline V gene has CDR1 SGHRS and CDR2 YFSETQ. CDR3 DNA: TGCGCCAGCAGGCAGACTAGCGGGACTCCCAATGAGCAGTTCTTC. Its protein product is CASRQTSGTPNEQFF.

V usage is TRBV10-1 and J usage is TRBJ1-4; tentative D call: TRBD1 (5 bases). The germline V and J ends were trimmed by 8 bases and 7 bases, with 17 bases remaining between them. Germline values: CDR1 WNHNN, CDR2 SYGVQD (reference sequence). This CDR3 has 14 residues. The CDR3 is CASEQGSRSEKLFF. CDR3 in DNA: TGCGCCAGCGAGCAGGGATCTCGGAGTGAAAAACTGTTTTTT.

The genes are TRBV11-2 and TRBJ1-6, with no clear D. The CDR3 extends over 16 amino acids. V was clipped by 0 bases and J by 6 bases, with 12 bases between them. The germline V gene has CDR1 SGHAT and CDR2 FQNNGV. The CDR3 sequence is CASSLDGPARNSPLHF. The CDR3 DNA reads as TGTGCCAGCAGCTTAGATGGGCCGGCCCGTAATTCACCCCTCCACTTT.

The chain's CDR3 is CASGGWVGGETQYF. DNA for the CDR3: TGTGCCAGCGGGGGGTGGGTCGGAGGGGAGACCCAGTACTTC. The chain joins TRBV27 to TRBJ2-5, with D tentatively TRBD2 (6 bases). This CDR3 comprises 14 residues. The V gene's germline CDR1 is MNHEY and CDR2 SMNVEV (reference sequence). V was shortened by 8 bases and J by 5 bases, with 18 bases between the two germline ends.

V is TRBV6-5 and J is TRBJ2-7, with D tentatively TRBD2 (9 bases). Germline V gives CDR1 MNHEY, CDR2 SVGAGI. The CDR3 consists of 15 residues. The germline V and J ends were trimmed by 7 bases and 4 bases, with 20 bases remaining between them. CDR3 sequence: CASTRGREGQYEQYF. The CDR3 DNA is TGTGCCAGCACCAGGGGGCGGGAGGGCCAATACGAGCAGTACTTC.

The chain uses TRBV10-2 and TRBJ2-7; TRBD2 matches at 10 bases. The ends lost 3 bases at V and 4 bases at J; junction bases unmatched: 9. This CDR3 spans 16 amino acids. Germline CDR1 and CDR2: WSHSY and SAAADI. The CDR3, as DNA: TGCGCCAGCAGTGATCCCGGGACTAGCGTGCGGTACGAGCAGTACTTC. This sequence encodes CASSDPGTSVRYEQYF.